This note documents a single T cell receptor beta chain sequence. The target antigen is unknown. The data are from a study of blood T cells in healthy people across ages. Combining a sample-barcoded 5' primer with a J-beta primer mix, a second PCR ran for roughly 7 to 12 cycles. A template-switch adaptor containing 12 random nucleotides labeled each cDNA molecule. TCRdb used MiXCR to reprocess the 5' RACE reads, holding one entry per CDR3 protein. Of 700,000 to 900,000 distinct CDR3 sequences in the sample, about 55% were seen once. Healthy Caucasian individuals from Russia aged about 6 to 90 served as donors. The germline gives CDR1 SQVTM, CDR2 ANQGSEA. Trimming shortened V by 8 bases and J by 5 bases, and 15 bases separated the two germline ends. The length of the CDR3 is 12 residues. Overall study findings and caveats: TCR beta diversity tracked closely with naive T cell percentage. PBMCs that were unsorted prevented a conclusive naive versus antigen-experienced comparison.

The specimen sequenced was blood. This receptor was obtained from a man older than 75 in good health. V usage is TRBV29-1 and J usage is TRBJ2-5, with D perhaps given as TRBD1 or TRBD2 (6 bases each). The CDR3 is CSLARGDETQYF. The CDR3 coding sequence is TGCAGCCTCGCGAGGGGGGACGAGACCCAGTACTTC.